The present T cell receptor (beta chain) was sequenced within a study of radiation and T cells in renal cell carcinoma. The study, taken as a whole, reports: Top tumor clonotypes rose in blood 2 weeks post-radiation, then contracted. Without pretreatment biopsies, baseline tumor clonotype presence was undetermined.

Produced via immunoSEQ multiplex PCR; TCRdb's table is partial and in-frame only. The top ten hold roughly 5.9% of the sample, which has 120,000 or so clones, 81% seen once. Time point: blood 2 weeks post-SBRT. The sample's treatment: 15 Gy SBRT to primary tumor, nephrectomy 4 weeks later. Radiation-treated patients gave blood at baseline, week 2 and week 4. Germline V gene data show CDR1 as MNHEY and CDR2 as SVGAGI. CDR3 size: 15 residues. Losses at the gene ends were 6 bases for V and 5 bases for J; bases not matched to a gene: 10. About this clone: Its cognate antigen is unknown.

The rearrangement uses TRBV6-5 and TRBJ1-2; 9 bases are a match to TRBD1. The TCR comes from a man aged 45-60 years with renal cell carcinoma. Material: blood, obtained from a patient whose treatment included radiotherapy and nephrectomy. In nucleotides, the CDR3 is TGTGCCAGCAGCTTACTTCCGGGACAGGGATATGGCTACACCTTC. Translating it yields CASSLLPGQGYGYTF.